Listed below are T cell receptor beta chains from one sample, sequenced in a study of vaccination and CD4 T cells after COVID-19. TCRdb analysed the PCR reads with MiXCR anew, one entry per CDR3 protein. The table lists around 20,000 distinct CDR3 sequences, roughly 43% of them singletons. Antigens for these TCRs are unknown. The sequences come from CD4+ T cells from blood, cultured in vitro, collected before SARS-CoV-2 vaccination. The receptors were gathered from a human donor who had recovered from COVID-19. CDR3s include the opening cysteine and the closing phenylalanine or tryptophan. The D gene is left open where the match is weak. Some rows have no size entry. The others give once, few or many, or a class for an expanded clone.

D gene	V gene	J gene	clone size	CDR3 DNA	CDR3 protein
NA	TRBV20-1	TRBJ1-1	few	TGCAGTGCTAGGGCTCGGTGGGGGGCGAACACTGAAGCTTTCTTT	CSARARWGANTEAFF
TRBD2	TRBV7-2	TRBJ2-5	NA	TGTGCCAGTCAAATAGCGTCGGTAGCGGGGGGGCGAGGCGAGACCCAGTACTTC	CASQIASVAGGRGETQYF
NA	TRBV7-8	TRBJ1-4	NA	TGTGCCAGCAGCTCCGGTGGTGGAGGGTCAGGCGGAAAACTGTTTTTT	CASSSGGGGSGGKLFF
NA	TRBV20-1	TRBJ2-7	few	TGCAGTGCCAACAGGGTCTCCTACGAGCAGTACTTC	CSANRVSYEQYF
NA	TRBV27	TRBJ1-1	NA	TGTGCCAGCAGTTTACAGTCCAGAAACACTGAAGCTTTCTTT	CASSLQSRNTEAFF
TRBD2	TRBV20-1	TRBJ2-3	NA	TGCAGTGCTACCGTTAGCGGGGGGACCACAGATACGCAGTATTTT	CSATVSGGTTDTQYF
TRBD1	TRBV27	TRBJ2-7	NA	TGTGCCAGCTCAACAGGGGGTTCCTACGAGCAGTACTTC	CASSTGGSYEQYF
TRBD1	TRBV20-1	TRBJ2-5	NA	TGCAGTGCGAAGACAGGGGTAGAGACCCAGTACTTC	CSAKTGVETQYF
NA	TRBV20-1	TRBJ1-4	few	TGCAGTGCTAGAGATCCAGGGGCTAATGAAAAACTGTTTTTT	CSARDPGANEKLFF
NA	TRBV30	TRBJ2-5	NA	TGTGCCTGGAACCTGGGGGGATCGGAGACCCAGTACTTC	CAWNLGGSETQYF
NA	TRBV20-1	TRBJ1-2	NA	TGCAGTGCTAGCGCGGACCGGGCGTCGGGCTACACCTTC	CSASADRASGYTF
NA	TRBV6-1	TRBJ2-3	few	TGTGCCAGCAGCCAGGGCGGGAGCACAGATACGCAGTATTTT	CASSQGGSTDTQYF
NA	TRBV28	TRBJ1-6	few	TGTGCCAGCAGTATACGGACAGATAATTCACCCCTCCACTTT	CASSIRTDNSPLHF
TRBD2	TRBV6-1	TRBJ2-2	NA	TGTGCCAGCAGTGAACAACTAGCGGCGAACACCGGGGAGCTGTTTTTT	CASSEQLAANTGELFF
TRBD1	TRBV28	TRBJ2-1	NA	TGTGCCAGCTCCGTTCTCGGACAGGCTCGATCGCAGGAGCAGTTCTTC	CASSVLGQARSQEQFF
TRBD2	TRBV7-2	TRBJ2-3	NA	TGTGCCAGCAGCTTAGGGACTAGCGGGGGGAGGTCAGATACGCAGTATTTT	CASSLGTSGGRSDTQYF
NA	TRBV20-1	TRBJ2-7	few	TGCAGTCTGGGGTCCTACGAGCAGTACTTC	CSLGSYEQYF
NA	TRBV7-2	TRBJ1-2	few	TGTGCCAGCACTCCAACCTCCGGGCGGGGGGCGGTTGCGAACTATGGCTACACCTTC	CASTPTSGRGAVANYGYTF
TRBD1	TRBV18	TRBJ2-6	NA	TGTGCCAGCTCACCGCCCGGACAGGGAACCTCTGGGGCCAACGTCCTGACTTTC	CASSPPGQGTSGANVLTF
NA	TRBV5-4	TRBJ2-2	NA	TGTGCCAGCAGCTTGGCCTCGTCGAACACCGGGGAGCTGTTTTTT	CASSLASSNTGELFF
NA	TRBV29-1	TRBJ2-5	NA	TGCAGCGCCATGGGCCGTGGAGAGACCCAGTACTTC	CSAMGRGETQYF
NA	TRBV7-2	TRBJ2-5	NA	TGTGCCAGCAGCTTTACGGGTGAGACCCAGTACTTC	CASSFTGETQYF
NA	TRBV5-4	TRBJ1-2	NA	TGTGCCAGCAGCTTGGGACAGAACTATGGCTACACCTTC	CASSLGQNYGYTF
NA	TRBV20-1	TRBJ2-1	few	TGCAGTGCTAGAACCGCCGGGGGCCTCTCCTACAATGAGCAGTTCTTC	CSARTAGGLSYNEQFF
NA	TRBV27	TRBJ1-1	few	TGTGCCAGCAGTTTAAGGGGGGATAACACTGAAGCTTTCTTT	CASSLRGDNTEAFF
TRBD2	TRBV7-9	TRBJ2-7	NA	TGTGCCAGCAGCTTGACTAGCGGGAGCTACGAGCAGTACTTC	CASSLTSGSYEQYF
TRBD2	TRBV11-3	TRBJ2-2	NA	TGTGCCAGCAGCTTAGATTTCGGGGGGACCGGGGAGCTGTTTTTT	CASSLDFGGTGELFF
NA	TRBV6-5	TRBJ1-1	NA	TGTGCCAGCAGTTATTCCAGGAACACTGAAGCTTTCTTT	CASSYSRNTEAFF
NA	TRBV20-1	TRBJ2-4	few	TGCAGTGCTAGACTGAGGGGTATCCTAGCCAAAAACATTCAGTACTTC	CSARLRGILAKNIQYF
NA	TRBV20-1	TRBJ2-3	NA	TGCAGTGCTAGTGGGGGCGGGCCAACAGATACGCAGTATTTT	CSASGGGPTDTQYF
NA	TRBV6-5	TRBJ2-7	NA	TGTGCCAGCAGTTACCTGGGGGGGGCTCTTATCTACGAGCAGTACTTC	CASSYLGGALIYEQYF
TRBD1	TRBV20-1	TRBJ1-4	NA	TGCAGTGCTAGAGATACAGGACAGGGTGTTGAAAAACTGTTTTTT	CSARDTGQGVEKLFF
NA	TRBV6-1	TRBJ1-1	few	TGTGCCAGCAGTCTCCGAGCGAACACTGAAGCTTTCTTT	CASSLRANTEAFF